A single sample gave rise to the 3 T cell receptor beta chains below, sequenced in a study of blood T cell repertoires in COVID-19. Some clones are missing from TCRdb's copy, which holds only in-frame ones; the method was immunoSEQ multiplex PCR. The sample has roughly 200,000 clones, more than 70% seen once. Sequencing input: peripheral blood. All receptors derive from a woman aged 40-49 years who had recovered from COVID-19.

CDR3 in DNA: TGCGCCAGCAGCTTGATGTATACAGGTTGGGCACACACTGAAGCTTTCTTT. Its protein product is CASSLMYTGWAHTEAFF. This chain connects TRBV5-1 to TRBJ1-1, with D possibly being TRBD1 (5 bases). V was trimmed by 1 base and J by 3 bases, leaving 19 bases between them. The CDR3 contains 17 residues. CDR1 is SGHRS and CDR2 is YFSETQ in the germline V gene.

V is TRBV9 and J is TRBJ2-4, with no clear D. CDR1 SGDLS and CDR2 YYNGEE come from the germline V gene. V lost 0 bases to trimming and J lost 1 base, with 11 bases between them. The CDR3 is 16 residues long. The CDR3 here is CASSVAPVAAKNIQYF. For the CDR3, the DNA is TGTGCCAGCAGCGTAGCGCCGGTTGCGGCCAAAAACATTCAGTACTTC.

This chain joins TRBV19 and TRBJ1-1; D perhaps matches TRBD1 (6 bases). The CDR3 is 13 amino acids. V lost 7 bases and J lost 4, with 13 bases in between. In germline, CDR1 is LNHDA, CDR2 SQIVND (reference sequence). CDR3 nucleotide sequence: TGTGCCAGTACCACAGGGCCAGGCACTGAAGCTTTCTTT. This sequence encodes CASTTGPGTEAFF.